The 9 T cell receptor beta chains reported below all come from one sample, sequenced in a study of OX40 agonist ivuxolimab in advanced cancers. The method was the immunoSEQ multiplex PCR assay. The clones in this table, taken by TCRdb from immuneACCESS, are in-frame only. Not every clone is retained; where verified, under half of the shortfall comes from an unresolved V gene, and the cause of the rest is unknown. The table for this sample lists about 70,000 clones; about 89% of them were counted only once. The ten largest account for roughly 2% of the sample. The sequencing used CD4+ or CD8+ T cells sorted from blood, collected in a trial of the OX40 agonist ivuxolimab. The origin of the receptors is an adult with an advanced solid tumor such as melanoma, head and neck, liver or kidney cancer.

The chain uses TRBV14 and TRBJ2-7; 10 bases map to TRBD2. Germline V gene lookup returns CDR1 SGHDN and CDR2 FVKESK. The CDR3 length is 15 residues. The trim removed 3 bases at V and 2 bases at J, leaving 4 bases unmatched. CDR3 nucleotides: TGTGCCAGCAGCCAGTTTAGCGGGGGGCCCTACGAGCAGTACTTC. The encoded protein is CASSQFSGGPYEQYF. Looking up the rest from reference TRBV14 and TRBJ2-7 gives the full variable domain: EAGVTQFPSHSVIEKGQTVTLRCDPISGHDNLYWYRRVMGKEIKFLLHFVKESKQDESGMPNNRFLAERTGGTYSTLKVQPAELEDSGVYFCASSQFSGGPYEQYFGPGTRLTVT.

V usage is TRBV6-5 and J usage is TRBJ2-1, with a tentative D call TRBD2 (6 bases). Trimming pared 8 bases from V and 4 bases from J, leaving 18 bases between. CDR1 is MNHEY, CDR2 SVGAGI, per germline. This CDR3 spans 15 amino acids. CDR3 sequence reads: CASRRPSGPYNEQFF. CDR3 bases: TGTGCCAGCCGCCGCCCCAGCGGGCCATACAATGAGCAGTTCTTC.

The V call is TRBV5-1, the J call TRBJ2-5, with D tentatively TRBD1 or TRBD2 (5 bases each). Per germline, CDR1 SGHRS and CDR2 YFSETQ. The CDR3 extends over 14 amino acids. The V end was cut by 4 bases, the J end by 5 bases, with 15 bases between. The CDR3 nucleotides read TGCGCCAGCAGCCCCCAGGGAGAAGCTGAGACCCAGTACTTC. Its protein is CASSPQGEAETQYF.

The chain carries TRBV7-6 and TRBJ2-2, with D possibly matching TRBD1 (6 bases). The CDR3 extends over 16 amino acids. Per germline, CDR1 SGHVS and CDR2 FNYEAQ. V was shortened by 5 bases and J by 7 bases, with 20 bases between the two germline ends. CDR3 DNA sequence: TGTGCCAGCAGCGAGAACCTACAGGGATCCGGCGGGGAGCTGTTTTTT. It specifies CASSENLQGSGGELFF. The full variable domain, with the rest looked up from reference TRBV7-6 and TRBJ2-2, is GAGVSQSPRYKVTKRGQDVALRCDPISGHVSLYWYRQALGQGPEFLTYFNYEAQQDKSGLPNDRFSAERPEGSISTLTIQRTEQRDSAMYRCASSENLQGSGGELFFGEGSRLTVL.

The genes are TRBV5-1 and TRBJ2-5; D gene unclear. CDR3 length: 12 amino acids. Per germline, CDR1 SGHRS and CDR2 YFSETQ. The V and J ends lost 0 bases and 2 bases respectively, with 2 bases between them. The CDR3 DNA sequence: TGCGCCAGCAGCTTGGTACAAGAGACCCAGTACTTC. This sequence encodes CASSLVQETQYF.

This clone has a single count. The chain is built from TRBV4-3 and TRBJ2-5, with D maybe TRBD2 (6 bases). CDR1 and CDR2 (germline): LGHNA, YSLEER. The CDR3 is 14 residues long. Trimming took off 5 bases at V and 4 bases at J, with 14 bases between the two ends. The CDR3 region is CASSRMVSGETQYF. In DNA, the CDR3 is TGCGCCAGCAGCAGGATGGTTAGCGGAGAGACCCAGTACTTC.

The V call is TRBV15, the J call TRBJ2-2, with unresolved D. The CDR3 sequence is 14 residues long. With 0 bases removed from V and 7 bases from J, the gap between germline ends came to 9 bases. Germline CDR1 LNHNV, CDR2 YYDKDF (reference sequence). The CDR3 bases are TGTGCCACCAGCAGAGATAACGAGAGCGGGGAGCTGTTTTTT. Translation: CATSRDNESGELFF.

This chain uses TRBV6-5 with TRBJ1-1; D is uncertain. V was pared by 6 bases and J by 4 bases, with 12 bases between. From germline, CDR1 is MNHEY and CDR2 SVGAGI. There are 13 residues in the CDR3. The CDR3 is CASSGTGSTEAFF. Written as DNA, the CDR3 is TGTGCCAGCAGCGGAACGGGGAGCACTGAAGCTTTCTTT.

About this clone: It may be a read error: a sequence one base away is much more abundant. The chain links TRBV6-6 to TRBJ2-7, with D unclear. The CDR3 consists of 11 residues. Trimming took 5 bases from V and 2 from J, leaving 4 bases between them. In germline, CDR1 is MNHNY, CDR2 SVGAGI (reference sequence). CDR3 DNA sequence: TGTGCCAGCAGTCTAACCTACGAGCAGTACTTC. Its protein product is CASSLTYEQYF.